These T cell receptor beta chains were read from a single sample in a study of beta chain features in type 1 diabetes. TCRdb keeps only in-frame clones here, not all; method: immunoSEQ multiplex PCR. In the table there are 150,000 or so clones, 9% to 10% of which are singletons. Sequencing used central memory CD4+ T cells from blood. These receptor sequences come from a woman aged 18-29 years in good health. CDR3s include the opening cysteine and the closing phenylalanine or tryptophan. D genes are given only for firm matches. Rows may omit the clone size; those that give it use once, few, many or a size class.

CDR3 length,D gene,V gene,clone size,J gene,CDR3 protein,CDR3 DNA
13,TRBD1,TRBV6-5,-,TRBJ2-7,CASSSGQVSEQYF,TGTGCCAGCAGTTCAGGACAGGTCAGCGAGCAGTACTTC
16,-,TRBV30,few,TRBJ2-1,CAWRDPSGVPYNEQFF,TGTGCCTGGAGGGACCCCTCGGGGGTCCCTTACAATGAGCAGTTCTTC
13,-,TRBV2,few,TRBJ1-5,CASSEESDQPQHF,TGTGCCAGCAGTGAAGAGAGCGATCAGCCCCAGCATTTT
15,-,TRBV28,few,TRBJ2-5,CASSLWGGNTETQYF,TGTGCCAGCAGTTTATGGGGGGGAAATACGGAGACCCAGTACTTC
15,-,TRBV5-1,few,TRBJ2-3,CASSLAQGSTDTQYF,TGCGCCAGCAGCTTGGCCCAGGGATCGACAGATACGCAGTATTTT
15,TRBD1,TRBV4-2,-,TRBJ1-2,CASSQDLGQGNGYTF,TGTGCCAGCAGCCAAGATCTCGGACAGGGCAATGGCTACACCTTC
18,TRBD2,TRBV29-1,-,TRBJ2-3,CSVESTRLSGSLSDTQYF,TGCAGCGTTGAAAGCACCCGATTAAGCGGGAGTTTATCGGATACGCAGTATTTT
18,TRBD1,TRBV5-1,-,TRBJ2-7,CASSGTVEQDSNPYEQYF,TGCGCCAGCAGCGGGACAGTGGAGCAGGATTCTAATCCCTACGAGCAGTACTTC
15,TRBD2,TRBV2,-,TRBJ2-1,CASSPGTSGRNEQFF,TGTGCCAGCAGTCCTGGGACTAGCGGGAGGAATGAGCAGTTCTTC
14,TRBD2,TRBV9,few,TRBJ2-7,CASSPSSGNHEQYF,TGTGCCAGCAGCCCCTCCAGCGGGAACCACGAGCAGTACTTC
14,TRBD2,TRBV14,few,TRBJ2-5,CASKISGTKETQYF,TGTGCCAGCAAGATAAGCGGGACCAAAGAGACCCAGTACTTC
16,TRBD2,TRBV11-2,-,TRBJ2-1,CASSTLAGGTYNEQFF,TGTGCCAGCAGCACCCTAGCGGGAGGCACCTACAATGAGCAGTTCTTC
12,TRBD1,TRBV2,-,TRBJ2-7,CASRQGAYEQYF,TGTGCCAGCCGACAGGGGGCCTACGAGCAGTACTTC
17,TRBD1,TRBV5-6,-,TRBJ2-4,CASSLGITGGRSNIQYF,TGTGCCAGCAGCTTGGGTATTACAGGGGGCAGATCTAACATTCAGTACTTC
13,TRBD1,TRBV27,-,TRBJ2-3,CASSKGARGTQYF,TGTGCCAGCAGTAAGGGGGCCAGGGGTACGCAGTATTTT
13,-,TRBV4-2,few,TRBJ1-2,CASSPDHGDGYTF,TGTGCCAGCAGCCCAGACCACGGTGATGGCTACACCTTC
16,-,TRBV28,few,TRBJ2-1,CASSLSGLGGSNEQFF,TGTGCCAGCAGTTTATCCGGACTAGGGGGGTCAAATGAGCAGTTCTTC
17,TRBD1,TRBV7-3,few,TRBJ2-7,CASSLAPGQFLPYEQYF,TGTGCCAGCAGCTTAGCACCGGGACAGTTCCTACCCTACGAGCAGTACTTC
14,-,TRBV12-5,-,TRBJ1-1,CASATARDSTEAFF,TGTGCTAGTGCCACTGCTAGGGACTCCACTGAAGCTTTCTTT